Listed below are T cell receptor beta chains from one sample, sequenced in a study of blood T cell repertoires in COVID-19. Repertoires were generated with immunoSEQ multiplex PCR, while TCRdb's copy carries only in-frame clones and drops some. The data show 300,000 to 400,000 clones, 87% seen once. Sequencing used peripheral blood. The receptors shown here come from a man between 50 and 59 years old with active or convalescent COVID-19. CDR3s include the opening cysteine and the closing phenylalanine or tryptophan. A D gene is named only where the DNA matches it firmly. Clone sizes are given selectively: once, few, many, or a class where the clone is expanded.

V,D,size,J,length,DNA,CDR3
TRBV5-1,-,-,TRBJ2-1,16,TGCGCCAGCAGTCCTAATAGGGCGGGGGCCAACAATGAGCAGTTCTTC,CASSPNRAGANNEQFF
TRBV9,TRBD2,-,TRBJ2-5,16,TGTGCCAGCAGCGTAGTTGTAGGGACTAGTGGGGAGACCCAGTACTTC,CASSVVVGTSGETQYF
TRBV2,TRBD1,-,TRBJ2-3,14,TGTGCCAGCAGTGCCCAGGGGGCGACAGATACGCAGTATTTT,CASSAQGATDTQYF
TRBV5-1,-,-,TRBJ1-3,15,TGCGCCAGCAGCTTGGCCGCGGACTCTGGAAACACCATATATTTT,CASSLAADSGNTIYF
TRBV20-1,-,-,TRBJ2-7,11,TGCAGTGCTAGAGACGGCCGCGGCCAGTACTTC,CSARDGRGQYF
TRBV28,TRBD1,-,TRBJ2-1,14,TGTGCCAGCAGCGCACCCAGGGGGCTCAATGAGCAGTTCTTC,CASSAPRGLNEQFF
TRBV6-6,TRBD2,-,TRBJ2-1,15,TGTGCCAGCAGTTACGGGCTAGCGGGGGCCTTGCAGCAGTTCTTC,CASSYGLAGALQQFF
TRBV20-1,TRBD1,-,TRBJ1-2,14,TGCAGTGCTAGTGGTGGGGGACAGAACTATGGCTACACCTTC,CSASGGGQNYGYTF
TRBV19,TRBD2,-,TRBJ2-1,13,TGTGCCAGTAGTATTGCGGGGGTACGTGAGCAGTTCTTC,CASSIAGVREQFF
TRBV11-2,TRBD1,-,TRBJ1-1,13,TGTGCCAGCACCAGGGGGCCTTACACTGAAGCTTTCTTT,CASTRGPYTEAFF
TRBV2,TRBD1,-,TRBJ1-2,15,TGTGCCAGCAGTGACACAGGGGGATTCCTCTATGGCTACACCTTC,CASSDTGGFLYGYTF
TRBV3-1/TRBV3-2,TRBD1,-,TRBJ1-2,13,TGTGCCAGCAGCTTGGGACAGCCTACTAGCTACACCTTC,CASSLGQPTSYTF
TRBV18,-,-,TRBJ2-7,13,TGTGCCAGCTCACCACCGAGCCTTTACGAGCAGTACTTC,CASSPPSLYEQYF
TRBV18,TRBD2,-,TRBJ2-6,19,TGTGCCAGCTCTTCCCTTTGGGGCGGGAGCGGCTCTGGGGCCAACGTCCTGACTTTC,CASSSLWGGSGSGANVLTF
TRBV2,TRBD1,-,TRBJ2-7,12,TGTGCCAGCAGCGGGGACAGCTACGAGCAGTACTTC,CASSGDSYEQYF
TRBV6-5,-,once,TRBJ1-4,14,TGTGCCAGCAGTCGGAGTAGGACTAATGAAAAACTGTTTTTT,CASSRSRTNEKLFF
TRBV4-2,-,-,TRBJ2-1,15,TGTGCCAGCAGCCAAGATTCCGACAGTTACAATGAGCAGTTCTTC,CASSQDSDSYNEQFF
TRBV4-3,TRBD2,-,TRBJ2-4,21,TGCGCCAGCAGCCAAGAGTCGGTGAAACTAGCGGGGGTTACGGCCAAAAACATTCAGTACTTC,CASSQESVKLAGVTAKNIQYF
TRBV5-5,-,-,TRBJ2-5,16,TGTGCCAGCAGCTTGTGGTTTGCGGGGAGCCTAAAGACCCAGTACTTC,CASSLWFAGSLKTQYF
TRBV7-3,TRBD2,-,TRBJ2-7,17,TGTGCCAGCAGCTTGTTACTAGCGGGGGGGCCGCCCTACGAGCAGTACTTC,CASSLLLAGGPPYEQYF
TRBV5-1,TRBD1,-,TRBJ2-5,15,TGCGCCAGCAGCCTCCGGACAGGGGTAGAGGAGACCCAGTACTTC,CASSLRTGVEETQYF
TRBV18,-,-,TRBJ1-1,12,TGTGCCAGCTCACCACCCTCCACTGAAGCTTTCTTT,CASSPPSTEAFF